This entry lists 4 T cell receptor beta chains sequenced from one sample in a study of CD8 T cells in ankylosing spondylitis. From the 5' RACE reads, TCRdb called clonotypes with MiXCR, one entry per CDR3 protein. The data show 130,000 or so distinct CDR3 sequences, 6% to 8.5% seen once. Sequenced sample: blood, either unsorted or a sorted T cell fraction (not recorded which). The receptor set was obtained from a male donor with ankylosing spondylitis or in good health (not recorded which).

This clonotype showed up many times. The rearrangement joins TRBV18 to TRBJ1-2, with D possibly TRBD1 on 6 matching bases. With 4 bases removed from V and 5 bases from J, the gap between germline ends came to 14 bases. Germline CDR1 is KGHSH and CDR2 is LQKENI. The CDR3 spans 14 residues. The DNA for the CDR3 is TGTGCCAGCTCACTACAGGGAGATCCTTATGGCTACACCTTC. It translates to CASSLQGDPYGYTF. Filled out from reference TRBV18 and TRBJ1-2, the complete variable domain reads NAGVMQNPRHLVRRRGQEARLRCSPMKGHSHVYWYRQLPEEGLKFMVYLQKENIIDESGMPKERFSAEFPKEGPSILRIQQVVRGDSAAYFCASSLQGDPYGYTFGSGTRLTVV.

Comment on this clonotype: Possible read error: a much larger clone is one base away. The chain couples TRBV12-3 or TRBV12-4 to TRBJ2-1; the D gene is possibly TRBD1 (6 bases). The CDR3 sequence is 15 residues long. CDR3 in amino acids: CASSWGPNDFKEQLF. The CDR3 DNA is TGTGCCAGCAGCTGGGGGCCCAATGACTTCAAAGAGCAGCTCTTC.

About this clonotype: A read error may be the cause here, since a much bigger clone is one base away. The rearrangement uses TRBV5-1 and TRBJ2-5; D gene unclear. This CDR3 region has 13 residues. CDR1 is SGHRS, CDR2 YFSETQ, per germline. CDR3 sequence reads: CASSPEEQETLYF. Here the CDR3 DNA reads TGCGCCAGCAGCCCCGAGGAGCAAGAGACCCTGTACTTC.

This clonotype was observed at least ten times. The chain links TRBV5-7 to TRBJ2-6; tentative D call: TRBD2 (6 bases). TRBV5-7 is marked as an open reading frame, function uncertain. V lost 4 bases and J 1 base, leaving 15 bases between the germline ends. CDR3 length: 17 residues. CDR3: CASSGGTVTSGANVLTF. CDR3 DNA sequence: TGTGCCAGCAGCGGAGGGACCGTGACTTCTGGGGCCAACGTCCTGACTTTC.